Detailed here is one TCR beta chain. The method was immunoSEQ multiplex PCR; TCRdb's version includes in-frame clones alone and lacks a portion of them. The table records about 250,000 clones, 90% to 95% of them present only once. These data originate in a study of blood T cell repertoires in COVID-19. About the study: The analysed material was cDNA or gDNA that came from T cells, B-cell-depleted T cells, or PBMCs.

Ages ranged from roughly 18 to 100 years, with residence in about 23 US areas. Each recovered donor of Cohort 3 presented with two negative PCRs, clearance, or symptom resolution. V was clipped by 9 bases and J by 4 bases; unmatched bases: 13. Per germline, CDR1 KGHDR and CDR2 SFDVKD. This CDR3 contains 17 residues. This sequence joins TRBV24-1 and TRBJ1-5; 11 bases are shared with TRBD1. The sequenced sample consisted of PBMCs or T cells enriched from blood (not recorded which). The receptor comes from a woman aged 18-29 years who had recovered from COVID-19. The CDR3 nucleotides are TGTGCCACCGCTACGGGACAGGGGGGGGATGGTAATCAGCCCCAGCATTTT. Encoded protein: CATATGQGGDGNQPQHF.